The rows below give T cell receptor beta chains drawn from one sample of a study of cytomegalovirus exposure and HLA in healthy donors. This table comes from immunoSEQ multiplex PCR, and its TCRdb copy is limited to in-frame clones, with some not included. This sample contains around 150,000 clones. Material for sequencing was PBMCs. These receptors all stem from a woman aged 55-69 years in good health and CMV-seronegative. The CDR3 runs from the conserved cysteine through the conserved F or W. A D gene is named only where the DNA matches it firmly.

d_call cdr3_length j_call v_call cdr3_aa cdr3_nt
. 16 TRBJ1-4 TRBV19 CASSIAPGGFGEKLFF TGTGCCAGTAGTATAGCTCCGGGGGGGTTCGGTGAAAAACTGTTTTTT
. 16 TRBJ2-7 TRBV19 CASSIVPTGSTYEQYF TGTGCCAGTAGTATTGTTCCAACAGGGAGCACCTACGAGCAGTACTTC
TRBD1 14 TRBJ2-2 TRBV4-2 CASSLGQDTGELFF TGTGCCAGCAGCCTCGGACAGGACACCGGGGAGCTGTTTTTT
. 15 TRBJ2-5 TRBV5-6 CASSKAGGPLETQYF TGTGCCAGCAGCAAAGCAGGGGGGCCTTTGGAGACCCAGTACTTC
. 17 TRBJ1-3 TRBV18 CASSPTSGTFSGNTIYF TGTGCCAGCTCGCCCACTTCAGGGACTTTCTCTGGAAACACCATATATTTT
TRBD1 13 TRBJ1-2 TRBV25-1 CASSDTGGRGYTF TGTGCCAGCAGTGATACAGGGGGCAGGGGCTACACCTTC
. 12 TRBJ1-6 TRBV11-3 CASSFINSPLHF TGTGCCAGCAGTTTTATTAATTCACCCCTCCACTTT
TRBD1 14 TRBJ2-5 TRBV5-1 CASRLQGAQETQYF TGCGCCAGCAGACTACAGGGGGCACAAGAGACCCAGTACTTC
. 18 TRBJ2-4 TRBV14 CASSLIGSRVDSPNIQYF TGTGCCAGCAGCCTTATTGGGTCGAGAGTGGACAGCCCAAACATTCAGTACTTC
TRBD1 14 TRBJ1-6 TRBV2 CARASTGFNSPLHF TGTGCCAGAGCCTCGACAGGGTTCAATTCACCCCTCCACTTT
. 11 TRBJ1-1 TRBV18 CASSPDREAFF TGTGCCAGCTCTCCCGACAGGGAAGCTTTCTTT
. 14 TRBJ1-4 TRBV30 CAWEKETTNEKLFF TGTGCCTGGGAGAAGGAGACAACTAATGAAAAACTGTTTTTT
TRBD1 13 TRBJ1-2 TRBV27 CASSLTGGLGYTF TGTGCCAGCAGTCTCACAGGGGGCTTAGGCTACACCTTC
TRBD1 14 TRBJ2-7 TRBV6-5 CASRRGQGFYEQYF TGTGCCAGCAGAAGGGGACAGGGATTCTACGAGCAGTACTTC
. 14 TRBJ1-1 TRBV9 CASSVHRESTEAFF TGTGCCAGCAGCGTCCACAGGGAGTCCACTGAAGCTTTCTTT
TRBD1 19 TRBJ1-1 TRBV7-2 CASSLVPYSRGLRSTEAFF TGTGCCAGCAGCTTAGTACCCTACAGCAGGGGGCTTAGAAGCACTGAAGCTTTCTTT
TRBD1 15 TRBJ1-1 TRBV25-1 CASSGAQGAPTEAFF TGTGCCAGCAGTGGGGCACAGGGGGCCCCCACTGAAGCTTTCTTT
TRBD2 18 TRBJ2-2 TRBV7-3 CASSLKGLAGKVVGELFF TGTGCCAGCAGCTTAAAGGGGCTAGCGGGGAAGGTTGTCGGGGAGCTGTTTTTT
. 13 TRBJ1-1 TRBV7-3 CASSLEGNTEAFF TGTGCCAGCAGCTTGGAGGGGAACACTGAAGCTTTCTTT
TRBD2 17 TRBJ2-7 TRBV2 CASSDGLAGDLLYEQYF TGTGCCAGCAGCGACGGACTAGCGGGAGATTTATTATACGAGCAGTACTTC
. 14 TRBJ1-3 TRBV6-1 CASSIGGTGNTIYF TGTGCCAGCAGCATAGGAGGGACTGGAAACACCATATATTTT
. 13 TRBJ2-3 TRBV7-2 CASSSRSGDTQYF TGTGCCAGCAGCTCCCGCTCGGGGGATACGCAGTATTTT
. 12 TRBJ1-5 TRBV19 CASSIMGQPQHF TGTGCCAGTAGTATTATGGGCCAGCCCCAGCATTTT
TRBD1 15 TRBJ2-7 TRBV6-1 CASSEVPTGGYEQYF TGTGCCAGCAGTGAAGTTCCGACAGGGGGATACGAGCAGTACTTC
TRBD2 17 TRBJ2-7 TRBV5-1 CASSPDLGLAGTYEQYF TGCGCCAGCAGCCCGGATTTGGGACTAGCCGGAACCTACGAGCAGTACTTC
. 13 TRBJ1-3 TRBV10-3 CAISLNGGNTIYF TGTGCCATCAGCCTAAACGGGGGAAACACCATATATTTT
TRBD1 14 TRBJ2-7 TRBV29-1 CSVEGQGAIVGQYF TGCAGCGTCGAGGGACAGGGGGCCATCGTAGGGCAGTACTTC
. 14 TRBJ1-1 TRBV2 CASSLQPMNTEAFF TGTGCCAGCAGTTTACAACCCATGAACACTGAAGCTTTCTTT
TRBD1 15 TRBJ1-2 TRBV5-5 CASRRTGVVGYGYTF TGTGCCAGCAGAAGGACAGGGGTTGTTGGCTATGGCTACACCTTC
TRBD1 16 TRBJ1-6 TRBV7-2 CASSLVGTGGQSPLHF TGTGCCAGCAGCTTAGTAGGGACAGGGGGACAATCACCCCTCCACTTT
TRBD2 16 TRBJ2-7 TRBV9 CASSSRAGLAGVEQYF TGTGCCAGCAGCTCAAGAGCGGGACTAGCGGGAGTTGAGCAGTACTTC
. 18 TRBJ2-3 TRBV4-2 CASSQVKTGGLSTDTQYF TGTGCCAGCAGCCAAGTCAAGACGGGGGGCCTTTCCACAGATACGCAGTATTTT
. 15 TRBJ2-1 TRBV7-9 CASSLVQGMINEQFF TGTGCCAGCAGCTTAGTGCAGGGGATGATAAATGAGCAGTTCTTC
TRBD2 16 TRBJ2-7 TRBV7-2 CASSNPSGVSRGEQYF TGTGCCAGCAGCAACCCTAGCGGGGTCTCGAGGGGGGAGCAGTACTTC
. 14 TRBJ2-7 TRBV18 CASSPNDKFYEQYF TGTGCCAGCTCACCAAATGACAAGTTCTACGAGCAGTACTTC
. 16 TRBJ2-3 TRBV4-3 CASSRVTGISTDTQYF TGCGCCAGCAGCCGCGTAACAGGGATTAGCACAGATACGCAGTATTTT
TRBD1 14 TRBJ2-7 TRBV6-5 CASRSGGKTYEQYF TGTGCCAGCAGATCAGGGGGAAAGACCTACGAGCAGTACTTC
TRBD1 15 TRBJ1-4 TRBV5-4 CASSLRQGANEKLFF TGTGCCAGCAGCTTGAGACAGGGGGCGAATGAAAAACTGTTTTTT
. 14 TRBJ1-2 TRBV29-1 CSVESLTGSYGYTF TGCAGCGTGGAATCTTTGACAGGCTCCTATGGCTACACCTTC
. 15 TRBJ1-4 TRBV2 CASSAQGSTNEKLFF TGTGCCAGCAGTGCCCAGGGCTCTACTAATGAAAAACTGTTTTTT
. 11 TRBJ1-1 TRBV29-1 CSVEDRGLAFF TGCAGCGTTGAAGATAGGGGGTTGGCTTTCTTT
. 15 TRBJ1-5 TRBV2 CASSGTMRGGQPQHF TGTGCCAGCAGTGGGACTATGAGGGGAGGACAGCCCCAGCATTTT
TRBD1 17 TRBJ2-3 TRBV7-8 CASSVKGQGESTDTQYF TGTGCCAGCAGCGTAAAGGGACAGGGGGAATCCACAGATACGCAGTATTTT
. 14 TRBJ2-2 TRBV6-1 CASSEAAYTGELFF TGTGCCAGCAGTGAAGCCGCGTACACCGGGGAGCTGTTTTTT
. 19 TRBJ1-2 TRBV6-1 CASSVRTAPLFNFPYGYTF TGTGCCAGCAGTGTACGGACAGCGCCCCTGTTCAATTTCCCTTATGGCTACACCTTC
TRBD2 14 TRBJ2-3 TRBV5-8 CASSFGGASDTQYF TGTGCCAGCAGCTTCGGGGGGGCATCGGATACGCAGTATTTT
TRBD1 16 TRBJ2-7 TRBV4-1 CASSHFSGTGGGEQYF TGCGCCAGCAGCCACTTCTCCGGGACAGGGGGCGGAGAGCAGTACTTC
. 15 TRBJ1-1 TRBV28 CASSFLGVFDTEAFF TGTGCCAGCAGTTTCCTAGGGGTTTTTGACACTGAAGCTTTCTTT
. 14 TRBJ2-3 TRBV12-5 CASGQGQTTDTQYF TGTGCTAGTGGTCAAGGACAGACCACAGATACGCAGTATTTT
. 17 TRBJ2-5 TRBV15 CATSRDEWDTPQETQYF TGTGCCACCAGCAGAGATGAATGGGACACACCCCAAGAGACCCAGTACTTC
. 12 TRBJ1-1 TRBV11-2 CASSSADTEAFF TGTGCCAGCAGCTCCGCGGACACTGAAGCTTTCTTT
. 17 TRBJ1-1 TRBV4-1 CASSRKGHNLWGTEAFF TGCGCCAGCAGCCGCAAGGGGCACAACCTTTGGGGCACTGAAGCTTTCTTT
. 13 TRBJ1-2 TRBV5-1 CASSFGQAGGYTF TGCGCCAGCAGCTTTGGCCAGGCGGGGGGCTACACCTTC